Below, 25 T cell receptor beta chains from the same sample are listed, as sequenced in a study of brain T cells in children with intractable seizures. Method: immunoSEQ multiplex PCR; TCRdb's copy keeps in-frame clones and lacks some. The sample includes tens of thousands of clones, 85% to 95% of them seen just once. The sequenced sample was peripheral blood, obtained at surgery. These TCRs come from a boy under three years old with tuberous sclerosis and intractable seizures.

This chain joins TRBV25-1 and TRBJ2-7, with 12 bases aligning to TRBD2. Per germline, CDR1 MGHDK and CDR2 SYGVNS. The CDR3 is 18 residues long. The J segment lost 5 bases and the V segment lost 9 bases, leaving 20 bases of the junction unmatched. This CDR3 reads CASPPGLAGETGMDEQYF. The CDR3 coding sequence is TGTGCCAGTCCTCCGGGACTAGCGGGCGAGACTGGGATGGACGAGCAGTACTTC.

This clone was seen just once. The chain links TRBV30 to TRBJ1-2; 7 bases line up with TRBD1. This CDR3 spans 14 amino acids. J lost 5 bases, V lost 4 bases, and 10 bases had no gene match. Per germline, CDR1 GTSNPN and CDR2 SVGIG (reference sequence). CDR3: CAWTTGVRPYGYTF. The CDR3 bases are TGTGCCTGGACTACAGGGGTACGGCCTTATGGCTACACCTTC.

The rearrangement uses TRBV30 and TRBJ1-1, with D perhaps matching TRBD1 (6 bases). The CDR3 length is 13 residues. The V end lost 2 bases, the J end lost 3 bases, and 10 bases lay between the germline ends. CDR1 and CDR2 (germline): GTSNPN, SVGIG (reference sequence). CDR3 DNA: TGTGCCTGGAGTCCCGGGACACACACTGAAGCTTTCTTT. Translated: CAWSPGTHTEAFF.

This rearrangement joins TRBV19 to TRBJ2-1; 10 nucleotides line up with TRBD2. Losses at the gene ends were 3 bases for V and 4 bases for J; bases not matched to a gene: 6. The CDR3 extends over 16 amino acids. CDR1 and CDR2 (germline): LNHDA, SQIVND (reference sequence). The CDR3 nucleotides read TGTGCCAGTAGTATCGGCGAGCGGGGGGGTTACAATGAGCAGTTCTTC. This sequence encodes CASSIGERGGYNEQFF.

The chain joins TRBV30 to TRBJ1-2; D is unresolved. The CDR3 has 12 amino acids. The germline gives CDR1 GTSNPN, CDR2 SVGIG (reference sequence). The V end lost 4 bases, the J end lost 5 bases, and 11 bases lay between the germline ends. CDR3 coding DNA: TGTGCCTGGAATCCAGGTCGTTATGGCTACACCTTC. As protein: CAWNPGRYGYTF.

The chain uses TRBV9 and TRBJ2-2, with 7 bases that match TRBD1. CDR3 size: 15 residues. Germline CDR1 and CDR2: SGDLS and YYNGEE. The trim removed 3 bases at V and 7 bases at J, leaving 9 bases unmatched. The CDR3 loop is CASSDRGNQGGELFF. CDR3 sequence (DNA): TGTGCCAGCAGCGACAGGGGTAATCAGGGCGGGGAGCTGTTTTTT.

The chain joins TRBV7-9 to TRBJ2-3; D possibly matches TRBD1 or TRBD2 (5 bases each). Germline V CDR1 and CDR2: SEHNR, FQNEAQ (reference sequence). V was clipped by 1 base and J by 1 base, with 15 bases between them. This CDR3 has 17 residues. CDR3 protein: CASSLGQPARGTDTQYF. CDR3 DNA sequence: TGTGCCAGCAGCTTAGGACAGCCGGCGCGGGGCACAGATACGCAGTATTTT.

The chain couples TRBV7-9 to TRBJ1-2; 7 nucleotides line up with TRBD1. Germline CDR1 and CDR2: SEHNR and FQNEAQ (reference sequence). V trimming: 5 bases; J trimming: 3 bases; junction bases outside the gene matches: 15. The CDR3 has 17 residues. The CDR3 sequence: CASSPGSLDRTYYGYTF. The CDR3 nucleotides read TGTGCCAGCAGCCCTGGGTCGTTGGACAGGACATACTATGGCTACACCTTC.

The genes are TRBV5-1 and TRBJ2-7; D is possibly TRBD2 (6 bases). V dropped 0 bases and J dropped 3 bases, with 10 bases sitting between them. The CDR3 consists of 14 residues. CDR1 and CDR2 from the germline V gene are SGHRS and YFSETQ. The CDR3 spells CASSLDGGSYEQYF. In DNA form, the CDR3 reads TGCGCCAGCAGCTTGGATGGGGGGAGCTACGAGCAGTACTTC.

V is TRBV29-1 and J is TRBJ2-5; TRBD2 aligns across 10 bases. CDR3 length: 12 residues. V lost 4 bases to trimming and J lost 12 bases; unmatched junction nucleotides: 8. Germline lookup yields CDR1 SQVTM and CDR2 ANQGSEA. This chain's CDR3 is CSVGASGGPEYF. The CDR3 DNA sequence: TGCAGCGTTGGGGCTAGCGGGGGCCCGGAGTACTTC.

The V call is TRBV4-1, the J call TRBJ2-7; 12 bases are shared with TRBD1. Trimming at V came to 1 base and at J to 4 bases, leaving 8 bases not matched to a gene. CDR3 length: 17 amino acids. Germline V gene lookup returns CDR1 MGHRA and CDR2 YSYEKL. CDR3 sequence (DNA): TGCGCCAGCAGCCAAGGTTCTCCGGGACAGGGGGCGTACGAGCAGTACTTC. Protein: CASSQGSPGQGAYEQYF.

The V call is TRBV24-1, the J call TRBJ2-2; 7 bases line up with TRBD1. This CDR3 region has 16 residues. Germline V gene lookup returns CDR1 KGHDR and CDR2 SFDVKD. V dropped 4 bases and J dropped 3; count of bases not matched to a gene: 7. The CDR3 nucleotides read TGTGCCACCAGTGAAACCCGGGACAGAGACACCGGGGAGCTGTTTTTT. This codes for CATSETRDRDTGELFF.

The genes are TRBV4-1 and TRBJ2-3, with 7 bases that match TRBD2. The V and J ends lost 2 bases and 1 base, in that order; junction bases with no gene match: 6. The CDR3 runs to 16 residues. CDR1 and CDR2 (germline): MGHRA, YSYEKL. CDR3 region: CASSQFERGGTDTQYF. The CDR3 DNA reads TGCGCCAGCAGCCAATTTGAACGGGGGGGCACAGATACGCAGTATTTT.

This clone was recorded once. V is TRBV3-1 (or the pseudogene TRBV3-2) and J is TRBJ2-7; TRBD1 matches at 11 bases. After removal of 8 bases from V and 4 bases from J, the junction contained 4 bases not matched to a gene. The CDR3 runs to 13 residues. CDR1 is LGHDT and CDR2 is YNNKEL in the germline V gene (reference sequence). This chain's CDR3 is CASEGTGGYEQYF. In DNA form, the CDR3 reads TGTGCCAGCGAAGGGACAGGGGGGTACGAGCAGTACTTC.

The chain employs TRBV4-2 and TRBJ2-1; TRBD2 aligns across 8 bases. In germline, CDR1 is LGHNA, CDR2 YNFKEQ. CDR3 length: 15 amino acids. Losses at the gene ends were 0 bases for V and 3 bases for J; bases not matched to a gene: 1. Here the CDR3 reads CASSQDGTSYNEQFF. The CDR3 coding sequence is TGTGCCAGCAGCCAAGATGGGACTAGCTACAATGAGCAGTTCTTC.

V and J are TRBV12-3 or TRBV12-4 and TRBJ1-3; D ambiguous. This CDR3 contains 13 residues. Trimming pared 6 bases from V and 4 bases from J, leaving 10 bases between. CDR3 sequence: CASSPRSGNTIYF. The CDR3 DNA reads TGTGCCAGCAGCCCTAGATCCGGAAACACCATATATTTT.

The rearrangement uses TRBV19 and TRBJ1-5; D call uncertain. Looked up from germline, CDR1 is LNHDA and CDR2 is SQIVND (reference sequence). Deletions cut 1 base from V and 7 bases from J, with 14 bases between. The CDR3 totals 15 residues. In DNA form, the CDR3 reads TGTGCCAGTAGTATAGGTCCGAATGCTGGGCAGCCCCAGCATTTT. Its translation is CASSIGPNAGQPQHF.

The chain uses TRBV7-9 and TRBJ1-2; D possibly corresponds to TRBD1 (6 bases). V shed 3 bases and J shed 5 bases, with 10 bases lying between them. CDR3 length: 13 amino acids. Germline CDR1 is SEHNR and CDR2 is FQNEAQ (reference sequence). The CDR3 DNA sequence: TGTGCCAGCAGCTTCCAAGGGGGTTATGGCTACACCTTC. Residues: CASSFQGGYGYTF. The variable domain in full, with the rest retrieved from reference TRBV7-9 and TRBJ1-2, is DTGVSQNPRHKITKRGQNVTFRCDPISEHNRLYWYRQTLGQGPEFLTYFQNEAQLEKSRLLSDRFSAERPKGSFSTLEIQRTEQGDSAMYLCASSFQGGYGYTFGSGTRLTVV.

The gene calls are TRBV19 and TRBJ2-5; no definite D call. Germline V gives CDR1 LNHDA, CDR2 SQIVND (reference sequence). V shed 6 bases and J shed 4 bases, with 9 bases lying between them. This CDR3 has 12 residues. The CDR3 protein is CASSPWGETQYF. CDR3 coding DNA: TGTGCCAGTAGCCCTTGGGGAGAGACCCAGTACTTC.

This clone was counted once. V usage is TRBV20-1 and J usage is TRBJ2-3, with no clear D. The germline V and J ends were trimmed by 3 bases and 4 bases, with 8 bases remaining between them. The CDR3 totals 12 residues. Germline-derived CDR1 and CDR2 are DFQATT and SNEGSKA (reference sequence). Here the CDR3 reads CSASQFADTQYF. DNA of the CDR3: TGCAGTGCTAGTCAGTTCGCAGATACGCAGTATTTT.

The chain joins TRBV10-3 to TRBJ2-7, with 7 bases that match TRBD1. CDR3 length: 15 residues. In germline, CDR1 is ENHRY, CDR2 SYGVKD. The V and J ends lost 8 bases and 5 bases, in that order; junction bases with no gene match: 15. CDR3 sequence (DNA): TGTGCCATCGGGGCTTACCGGGACAGTGGGAACGAGCAGTACTTC. Translated: CAIGAYRDSGNEQYF.

DNA of the CDR3: TGCGCCAGCGGCCGAAAGGACAGGGGGCTCAATGAGCAGTTCTTC. Residues: CASGRKDRGLNEQFF. J is TRBJ2-1 and V is TRBV5-1; 11 nucleotides agree with TRBD1. The ends lost 7 bases at V and 6 bases at J; junction bases unmatched: 9. The CDR3 has 15 residues. Germline CDR1 SGHRS, CDR2 YFSETQ.

This chain uses TRBV7-9 with TRBJ1-1; TRBD1 agrees at 9 bases. This CDR3 contains 14 residues. J was trimmed by 4 bases and V by 4 bases; bases with no gene match: 4. In germline, CDR1 is SEHNR, CDR2 FQNEAQ (reference sequence). The CDR3 protein is CASSSGQGSTEAFF. The CDR3 nucleotides read TGTGCCAGCAGCTCAGGACAGGGGAGCACTGAAGCTTTCTTT.

The chain is built from TRBV6-5 and TRBJ1-3; the match to TRBD1 covers 7 bases. There are 16 residues in the CDR3. The V gene's germline CDR1 is MNHEY and CDR2 SVGAGI. V lost 4 bases to trimming and J lost 0 bases; unmatched junction nucleotides: 6. The CDR3 nucleotides read TGTGCCAGCAGTTCCCGGGACAGATCCTCTGGAAACACCATATATTTT. Residues: CASSSRDRSSGNTIYF.

The J gene is TRBJ1-5, the V gene TRBV28; D gene unclear. Trimming left V 2 bases short and J 3 bases short, with 14 bases between. The CDR3 length is 16 residues. Germline assignment: CDR1 MDHEN and CDR2 SYDVKM. CDR3 in amino acids: CASSLLAALYNQPQHF. CDR3 sequence (DNA): TGTGCCAGCAGTTTACTCGCCGCCCTTTACAATCAGCCCCAGCATTTT.